These 14 T cell receptor beta chains share one sample of origin, sequenced in a study of PD-1 blockade in classical Hodgkin lymphoma. All patients experienced relapse after autologous stem cell transplantation, and brentuximab vedotin exposure was variable. Libraries were prepared by immunoSEQ multiplex PCR; TCRdb keeps only in-frame clonotypes and omits some of them. The sample holds 120,000 to 150,000 clones; about 81% are singletons and the top ten take roughly a tenth. Specimen: peripheral blood mononuclear cells (PBMCs), collected before the second cycle of nivolumab. These receptors all stem from a human donor with classical Hodgkin lymphoma.

V gene TRBV30 combines with J gene TRBJ2-3; the D gene could be TRBD1 or TRBD2 (5 bases each). This CDR3 is built from 12 residues. Trimming stripped 3 bases from V and 7 bases from J, with 11 bases between. In germline, CDR1 is GTSNPN, CDR2 SVGIG (reference sequence). The CDR3 region has the DNA TGTGCCTGGAGGAGGGGTCACAATACGCAGTATTTT. It specifies CAWRRGHNTQYF.

The V call is TRBV7-9, the J call TRBJ2-1; D not resolved. CDR3 size: 14 residues. CDR1 is SEHNR, CDR2 FQNEAQ, per germline (reference sequence). V dropped 6 bases and J dropped 2 bases, with 11 bases sitting between them. CDR3 sequence (DNA): TGTGCCAGCAGGGGTGGTTGGGCCTACAATGAGCAGTTCTTC. Translating gives CASRGGWAYNEQFF.

This sequence joins TRBV28 and TRBJ1-1; D gene unclear. V was clipped by 9 bases and J by 3 bases, with 11 bases between them. The CDR3 covers 12 residues. CDR1 MDHEN and CDR2 SYDVKM come from the germline V gene. CDR3 amino acids: CASYRVDTEAFF. CDR3 nucleotides: TGTGCCAGTTATCGGGTGGACACTGAAGCTTTCTTT. Based on the CDR3 plus reference TRBV28 and TRBJ1-1, the full variable domain is DVKVTQSSRYLVKRTGEKVFLECVQDMDHENMFWYRQDPGLGLRLIYFSYDVKMKEKGDIPEGYSVSREKKERFSLILESASTNQTSMYLCASYRVDTEAFFGQGTRLTVV.

J is TRBJ2-3 and V is TRBV7-6, with a weak D call TRBD2 (6 bases). The CDR3 is 14 residues long. V lost 5 bases and J 0 bases, leaving 9 bases between the germline ends. In germline, CDR1 is SGHVS, CDR2 FNYEAQ. The chain's CDR3 is CASSPSGSTDTQYF. The CDR3 nucleotides are TGTGCCAGCAGCCCGAGCGGGAGCACAGATACGCAGTATTTT.

This chain links TRBV6-5 with TRBJ2-7; 10 nucleotides agree with TRBD2. Germline V lookup: CDR1 MNHEY, CDR2 SVGAGI. V was clipped by 2 bases and J by 7 bases; unmatched bases: 5. This CDR3 is built from 14 residues. The CDR3 DNA is TGTGCCAGCAGTTACGCTAGCGGGAGTAGTGAGCAGTACTTC. Its protein product is CASSYASGSSEQYF.

This chain joins TRBV7-8 and TRBJ2-1, with D possibly called TRBD1 or TRBD2 (6 bases each). CDR1 is SGHVS, CDR2 FQNEAQ, per germline. This CDR3 has 13 amino acids. Trimming cost V 5 bases and J 6 bases, with 11 bases left between them. The DNA for the CDR3 is TGTGCCAGCAGCCGAGGAGGGGGCAATGAGCAGTTCTTC. Encoded protein: CASSRGGGNEQFF. Using reference TRBV7-8 and TRBJ2-1 for the parts outside the CDR3, the full variable domain is GAGVSQSPRYKVAKRGQDVALRCDPISGHVSLFWYQQALGQGPEFLTYFQNEAQLDKSGLPSDRFFAERPEGSVSTLKIQRTQQEDSAVYLCASSRGGGNEQFFGPGTRLTVL.

The gene calls are TRBV9 and TRBJ2-1; maybe TRBD1 (6 bases). V shed 1 base and J shed 8 bases, with 16 bases lying between them. From germline, CDR1 is SGDLS and CDR2 YYNGEE. CDR3 length equals 15 residues. CDR3 region: CASSVTGRGMDEQFF. As DNA, the CDR3 is TGTGCCAGCAGCGTAACAGGGCGAGGTATGGATGAGCAGTTCTTC.

This clone was picked up a small number of times. The chain joins TRBV2 to TRBJ2-2; D is perhaps TRBD2 (6 bases). Germline CDR1 reads SNHLY; CDR2 reads FYNNEI. The V and J ends lost 8 bases and 3 bases respectively, with 19 bases between them. There are 16 residues in the CDR3. CDR3 bases: TGTGCCAGCGGAGGGGCCGGGACCTGGGACACCGGGGAGCTGTTTTTT. It is translated as CASGGAGTWDTGELFF. The full variable domain, its missing parts supplied by reference TRBV2 and TRBJ2-2, is EPEVTQTPSHQVTQMGQEVILRCVPISNHLYFYWYRQILGQKVEFLVSFYNNEISEKSEIFDDQFSVERPDGSNFTLKIRSTKLEDSAMYFCASGGAGTWDTGELFFGEGSRLTVL.

The chain joins TRBV5-1 to TRBJ2-1, with 7 positions matching TRBD1. CDR1 is SGHRS, CDR2 YFSETQ, per germline. The CDR3 has 15 amino acids. Unmatched junction bases numbered 9, after V lost 2 bases and J lost 7 bases. The CDR3, as DNA: TGCGCCAGCAGCTTCCGGGCAGGGGGAATGAATGAGCAGTTCTTC. It encodes CASSFRAGGMNEQFF. Variable domain in full (rest from reference TRBV5-1 and TRBJ2-1): KAGVTQTPRYLIKTRGQQVTLSCSPISGHRSVSWYQQTPGQGLQFLFEYFSETQRNKGNFPGRFSGRQFSNSRSEMNVSTLELGDSALYLCASSFRAGGMNEQFFGPGTRLTVL.

The rearrangement joins TRBV5-1 to TRBJ2-7; D is tentatively TRBD1 or TRBD2 (5 bases each). Trimming stripped 4 bases from V and 6 bases from J, with 17 bases between. CDR1 SGHRS and CDR2 YFSETQ come from the germline V gene. The CDR3 length is 14 residues. The chain's CDR3 is CASSPAGSGIEQYF. As DNA, the CDR3 is TGCGCCAGCAGCCCCGCAGGGAGTGGTATCGAGCAGTACTTC.

V is TRBV2 and J is TRBJ2-7, with 8 positions matching TRBD2. Losses at the gene ends were 5 bases for V and 4 bases for J; bases not matched to a gene: 10. Germline CDR1 is SNHLY and CDR2 is FYNNEI. The CDR3 totals 15 residues. The DNA of the CDR3 is TGTGCCAGCAGTAGAGGGCTAGCGGGCTTGTACGAGCAGTACTTC. This sequence encodes CASSRGLAGLYEQYF. Full variable domain (outside the CDR3, taken from reference TRBV2 and TRBJ2-7): EPEVTQTPSHQVTQMGQEVILRCVPISNHLYFYWYRQILGQKVEFLVSFYNNEISEKSEIFDDQFSVERPDGSNFTLKIRSTKLEDSAMYFCASSRGLAGLYEQYFGPGTRLTVT.

The J gene is TRBJ2-7, the V gene TRBV14; 8 bases align to TRBD2. Germline CDR1 reads SGHDN; CDR2 reads FVKESK. Trimming took 1 base from V and 2 from J; bases not matched to a gene: 7. The CDR3 spans 16 residues. The chain's CDR3 is CASSQAPGRATYEQYF. The DNA for the CDR3 is TGTGCCAGCAGCCAAGCTCCCGGGAGGGCCACCTACGAGCAGTACTTC.

The chain uses TRBV11-2 and TRBJ1-1; D perhaps matches TRBD1 (5 bases). Trimming left V 2 bases short and J 3 bases short, with 7 bases between. CDR1 SGHAT and CDR2 FQNNGV come from the germline V gene. The CDR3 covers 13 residues. CDR3 residues: CASSLRGDTEAFF. CDR3 DNA sequence: TGTGCCAGCAGCTTAAGGGGCGACACTGAAGCTTTCTTT.

V and J are TRBV6-5 and TRBJ1-1; 9 bases fit TRBD1. V shed 6 bases and J 5 bases; nucleotides not matched to a gene: 7. The CDR3 loop spans 14 amino acids. Germline values: CDR1 MNHEY, CDR2 SVGAGI. This CDR3 is CASRTHRGRTEAFF. As DNA, the CDR3 is TGTGCCAGCAGAACCCACAGGGGGCGAACTGAAGCTTTCTTT.